A single sample is the source of the 8 T cell receptor beta chains below, sequenced in a study of cytomegalovirus exposure and HLA in healthy donors. The study ran its PCR with 60 Vbeta and 13 Jbeta primers. The assay was immunoSEQ multiplex PCR, and TCRdb's table has in-frame clones only and misses some. The table gives 150,000 to 200,000 clones; the top ten clones make up 0.7% to 0.8% of it. The sequencing sample was made of PBMCs. The source is a boy aged 5-17 years in good health and CMV-seronegative.

The V call is TRBV20-1, the J call TRBJ1-1; 7 positions match TRBD1. The CDR3 has 10 amino acids. Germline CDR1 is DFQATT and CDR2 is SNEGSKA (reference sequence). V lost 5 bases to trimming and J lost 11 bases; unmatched junction nucleotides: 5. The CDR3 protein is CSADRDSAFF. Here the CDR3 DNA reads TGCAGTGCTGACAGGGATTCTGCTTTCTTT.

Comment on this clone: Other DNA sequences in the same sample also yield this CDR3. This chain links TRBV11-1 with TRBJ2-7, with D possibly matching TRBD2 (5 bases). V gave up 1 base and J gave up 4 bases, with 8 bases separating them. The germline gives CDR1 SGHAT, CDR2 FQDESV (reference sequence). This CDR3 spans 13 amino acids. The CDR3 DNA follows: TGTGCCAGCAGCTTAGAACGGGGTTACGAGCAGTACTTC. This encodes CASSLERGYEQYF. Combining the CDR3 with reference TRBV11-1 and TRBJ2-7 gives the whole variable domain EAEVAQSPRYKITEKSQAVAFWCDPISGHATLYWYRQILGQGPELLVQFQDESVVDDSQLPKDRFSAERLKGVDSTLKIQPAELGDSAMYLCASSLERGYEQYFGPGTRLTVT.

The chain employs TRBV7-8 and TRBJ1-6, with no clear D. CDR3 size: 15 residues. CDR1 is SGHVS, CDR2 FQNEAQ, per germline. V shed 1 base and J shed 9 bases, with 13 bases lying between them. The CDR3 DNA is TGTGCCAGCAGCTTAGACCGGGTGACCGGTTCACCCCTCCACTTT. Translation: CASSLDRVTGSPLHF.

This chain joins TRBV7-9 and TRBJ1-1; D not resolved. Deletions cut 7 bases from V and 4 bases from J, with 13 bases between. Germline V lookup: CDR1 SEHNR, CDR2 FQNEAQ (reference sequence). The CDR3 has 13 amino acids. The DNA for the CDR3 is TGTGCCAGCACACGGCGGGTCGGCACTGAAGCTTTCTTT. As protein: CASTRRVGTEAFF.

The chain joins TRBV27 to TRBJ2-2, with TRBD1 matching 7 bases. Losses at the gene ends were 1 base for V and 1 base for J; bases not matched to a gene: 0. Germline assignment: CDR1 MNHEY and CDR2 SMNVEV (reference sequence). This CDR3 region has 15 residues. CDR3 DNA: TGTGCCAGCAGTTTATGGACAGGGAACACCGGGGAGCTGTTTTTT. Its translation: CASSLWTGNTGELFF.

The rearrangement uses TRBV2 and TRBJ2-1, with D possibly matching TRBD1 (6 bases). The CDR3 has 15 residues. V shed 6 bases and J shed 6 bases, with 18 bases lying between them. Germline V CDR1 and CDR2: SNHLY, FYNNEI. CDR3: CASSARQDRGNEQFF. The CDR3, as DNA: TGTGCCAGCAGCGCCAGACAGGATAGGGGCAATGAGCAGTTCTTC.

J is TRBJ1-4 and V is TRBV2; D gene unclear. The CDR3 spans 14 residues. The V end was cut by 1 base, the J end by 8 bases, with 11 bases between. Looked up from germline, CDR1 is SNHLY and CDR2 is FYNNEI. The CDR3: CASSEGLPGEKLFF. CDR3 in DNA: TGTGCCAGCAGTGAAGGGCTGCCCGGGGAAAAACTGTTTTTT.

In the case of this clone: This specimen includes other DNA sequences encoding the same CDR3. J is TRBJ2-1 and V is TRBV7-8, with D perhaps matching TRBD1 (5 bases). Germline loops: CDR1 SGHVS, CDR2 FQNEAQ. There are 14 residues in the CDR3. Trimming shortened V by 4 bases and J by 15 bases, and 22 bases separated the two germline ends. This CDR3 is CASSSDVAGPLWFF. In nucleotides, the CDR3 is TGTGCCAGCAGCTCAGATGTGGCAGGGCCTTTGTGGTTCTTC. Complete variable domain (other parts from reference TRBV7-8 and TRBJ2-1): GAGVSQSPRYKVAKRGQDVALRCDPISGHVSLFWYQQALGQGPEFLTYFQNEAQLDKSGLPSDRFFAERPEGSVSTLKIQRTQQEDSAVYLCASSSDVAGPLWFFGPGTRLTVL.